Detailed here is one T cell receptor (beta chain). The data originate from a study of blood T cell repertoires in COVID-19. About the study: Spain, Italy and the United States supplied samples that represented acute and convalescent COVID-19.

Germline V lookup: CDR1 MNHEY, CDR2 SVGAGI. The CDR3 length is 14 residues. Trimming took off 6 bases at V and 8 bases at J, with 16 bases between the two ends. The protocol was immunoSEQ multiplex PCR, while the TCRdb copy is restricted to in-frame clones and leaves out a portion. The table has over 90,000 clones, approximately 90% seen once. The material sequenced was peripheral blood. The V and J genes are TRBV6-5 and TRBJ1-4; D uncertain. The sequence derives from a man in his forties or fifties with acute or convalescent COVID-19. As DNA, the CDR3 is TGTGCCAGCAGACGTAAAGGAGGGAGGGAAAAACTGTTTTTT. It specifies CASRRKGGREKLFF.